These T cell receptor beta chains were read from a single sample in a study of naive and memory T cell subsets. TCRdb re-called the UMI-ligation and nested PCR reads with MiXCR, one entry per CDR3 protein. The sample records 150,000 or so distinct CDR3 sequences, approximately 17% being singletons. What was sequenced was naive CD4+ T cells from blood. These receptors originate from a human donor in good health. CDR3s include the opening cysteine and the closing phenylalanine or tryptophan. A D gene is named only where the DNA matches it firmly. Size is omitted from some rows. Given values are once, few, many or a class for expanded clones.

V gene	J gene	clone size	D gene	CDR3 DNA	CDR3 protein
TRBV7-2	TRBJ2-3	NA	NA	TGTGCCAGCAGCTTAGCAGCGAACACAGATACGCAGTATTTT	CASSLAANTDTQYF
TRBV2	TRBJ2-5	few	NA	TGTGCTACAACTCTTAGTGCAGTCTTAGGGGAGACCCAGTACTTC	CATTLSAVLGETQYF
TRBV6-2/TRBV6-3	TRBJ2-7	NA	TRBD2	TGTGCCAGCAGTTGGGGGACTAGCGGGGCCTACGAGCAGTACTTC	CASSWGTSGAYEQYF
TRBV19	TRBJ2-6	few	TRBD1	TGTGCCAGTAGTATGGGACAGGGACGGTCTGGGGCCAACGTCCTGACTTTC	CASSMGQGRSGANVLTF
TRBV3-1	TRBJ2-1	NA	TRBD2	TGTGCCAGCAGCCAAGTTCTAGCGGCAAAATACAATGAGCAGTTCTTC	CASSQVLAAKYNEQFF
TRBV3-1	TRBJ2-7	few	NA	TGTGCCAGCAGCCAGACCAAACCGGGGTACGAGCAGTACTTC	CASSQTKPGYEQYF
TRBV5-1	TRBJ2-5	NA	NA	TGCGCCAGCAGCTTGGGGGCAGTGGGCGAGACCCAGTACTTC	CASSLGAVGETQYF
TRBV27	TRBJ2-2	NA	NA	TGTGCCAGCGGGATTATGGGCACCGGGGAGCTGTTTTTT	CASGIMGTGELFF
TRBV7-2	TRBJ2-1	few	TRBD2	TGTGCCAGCGGGTCTAGCGGGAGTTTAAATGAGCAGTTCTTC	CASGSSGSLNEQFF
TRBV7-2	TRBJ2-7	NA	TRBD2	TGTGCCAGCAGCTCACGCCCGGGACTAGCGGCCTCCTACGAGCAGTACTTC	CASSSRPGLAASYEQYF
TRBV29-1	TRBJ1-2	few	TRBD1	TGCAGCGCGGGGAAGGGGACAGACTATGGCTACACCTTC	CSAGKGTDYGYTF
TRBV12-3/TRBV12-4	TRBJ2-7	NA	NA	TGTGCCAGCAGTTTACAGGGGACGATAACCTACGAGCAGTACTTC	CASSLQGTITYEQYF
TRBV18	TRBJ1-1	once	TRBD1	TGTGCCAGCTCACCGGGGACAGGGGGCTGGGTCACTGAAGCTTTCTTT	CASSPGTGGWVTEAFF
TRBV24-1	TRBJ2-7	NA	NA	TGTGCCACCAGGGCGGGCGGGAACTACGAGCAGTACTTC	CATRAGGNYEQYF